This T cell receptor beta chain derives from a study of human CD8 memory T cell subsets. Libraries for TCR beta were constructed using UMI-labeled 5' RACE. With the 5' RACE reads reprocessed, TCRdb shows one record per CDR3 protein and no DNA. This specimen shows some 17,000 distinct CDR3 sequences; the ten leading clones hold 5% to 6.5%. Total CD8+ T cells underwent enrichment via negative magnetic separation. Germline V gene sequence: CDR1 MGHDK, CDR2 SYGVNS. This CDR3 contains 13 residues. Sequenced input: CD8+ stem-like memory T cells (TSCM and TCM) sorted from PBMCs. Subset: stem-like memory CD8 T cells (TSTEM), CCR7+ PD-1- TIGIT-. This sequence originates from a human donor in good health. The J gene is TRBJ1-2, the V gene TRBV25-1; TCRdb reports TRBD1, a call that lacks DNA to check it against. The chain's CDR3 is CASSSFPGYGYTF.